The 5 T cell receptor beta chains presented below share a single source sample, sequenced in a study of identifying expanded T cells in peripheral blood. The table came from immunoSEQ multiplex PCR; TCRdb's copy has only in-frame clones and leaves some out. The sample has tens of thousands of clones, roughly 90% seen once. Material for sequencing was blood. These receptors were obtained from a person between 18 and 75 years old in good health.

This CDR3 reads CASSLYGRDSPLHF. The DNA of the CDR3 is TGTGCCAGCAGCTTATACGGGAGGGATTCACCCCTCCACTTT. The rearrangement joins TRBV7-2 to TRBJ1-6; the D is unclear. Germline CDR1 is SGHTA and CDR2 is FQGNSA. This CDR3 comprises 14 residues. V was shortened by 2 bases and J by 8 bases, with 10 bases between the two germline ends. Complete variable domain (other parts from reference TRBV7-2 and TRBJ1-6): GAGVSQSPSNKVTEKGKDVELRCDPISGHTALYWYRQSLGQGLEFLIYFQGNSAPDKSGLPSDRFSAERTGGSVSTLTIQRTQQEDSAVYLCASSLYGRDSPLHFGNGTRLTVT.

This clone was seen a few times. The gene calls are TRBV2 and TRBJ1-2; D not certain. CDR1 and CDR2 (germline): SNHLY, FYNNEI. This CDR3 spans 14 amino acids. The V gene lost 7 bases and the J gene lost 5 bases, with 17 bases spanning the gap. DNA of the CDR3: TGTGCCAGCAAAGAGGAGACGGATGTGTATGGCTACACCTTC. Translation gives CASKEETDVYGYTF.

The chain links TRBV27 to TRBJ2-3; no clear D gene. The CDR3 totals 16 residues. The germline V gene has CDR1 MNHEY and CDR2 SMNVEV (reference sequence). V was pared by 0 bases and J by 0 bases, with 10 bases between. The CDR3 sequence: CASSLSWRLSTDTQYF. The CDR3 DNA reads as TGTGCCAGCAGTTTATCGTGGCGTTTAAGCACAGATACGCAGTATTTT.

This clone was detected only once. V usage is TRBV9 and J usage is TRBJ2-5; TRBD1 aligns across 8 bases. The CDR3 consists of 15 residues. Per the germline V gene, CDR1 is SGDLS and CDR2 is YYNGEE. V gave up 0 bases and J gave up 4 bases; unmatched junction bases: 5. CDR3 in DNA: TGTGCCAGCAGCGTAGCGCAGGGGGCGGGAGAGACCCAGTACTTC. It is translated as CASSVAQGAGETQYF.

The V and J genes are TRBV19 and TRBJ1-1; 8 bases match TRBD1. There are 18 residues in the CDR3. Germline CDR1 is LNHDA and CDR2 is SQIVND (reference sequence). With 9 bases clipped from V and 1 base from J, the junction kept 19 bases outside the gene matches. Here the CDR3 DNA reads TGTGCCAGCAAGGACCTCCGGACAGGGCAAGGGTCGAACACTGAAGCTTTCTTT. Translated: CASKDLRTGQGSNTEAFF.